This T cell receptor beta chain was recorded in a study of OX40 agonist ivuxolimab in advanced cancers. Context from the whole study: Ivuxolimab was a fully human IgG2 agonistic monoclonal antibody targeting the costimulatory receptor OX40 (CD134). Among the 52 dose-escalation patients, about 19 had hepatocellular carcinoma, roughly 15 melanoma, 9 renal cell carcinoma and 9 head and neck cancer. The paper covers the monotherapy dose-escalation part of the phase I ivuxolimab trial, which included N ≈ 57 patients. Three dose-escalation patients achieved partial responses, one with hepatocellular carcinoma and two with cutaneous melanoma. In the dose-escalation cohort, 70% to 90% of patients were male, and the mean age was 60 years with a range of roughly 23 to 90. Patients were allowed to have had prior anti-PD-1, anti-PD-L1 or anti-CTLA-4 therapy, and around 40% of the dose-escalation patients had previously received checkpoint inhibitors. Peripheral TCRbeta sequencing aimed to test whether ivuxolimab altered TCR sequence diversity and caused clonal T-cell expansion. Intravenous ivuxolimab was administered to patients every 2 weeks at six dose levels: 0.01, 0.1, 0.3, 1.5, 3 and 10 mg/kg.

For sequencing of the TCRbeta CDR3 region, genomic DNA was extracted from the sorted cells. The immunoSEQ Assay was used to sequence the TCRbeta CDR3 regions. This is the immuneACCESS table as TCRdb keeps it, with only in-frame sequences that have V and J called. A part of the clones is gone; compared with another copy, unresolved V genes explain less than half, and the rest is unexplained. In all, the sample holds tens of thousands of clones, and about 89% of those were seen once. Less than 55% of the sample is held by the ten biggest clonotypes. At the junction V is shortened by 5 bases and J by 0 bases; bases outside the gene matches: 6. The CDR3 contains 16 residues, cysteine and phenylalanine counted. Of all the DNA, just the CDR3 is kept, 48 bases in frame from base 1. From the germline V gene (reference sequence), CDR1 is PRHDT and CDR2 is FYEKMQ. The paper's findings and limits, for the study overall: After ivuxolimab, CD8+ T cells had more expanded clones than CD4+ T cells on average. At doses of 0.1 to 3.0 mg/kg, clonal expansion of both CD4+ and CD8+ blood T cells was observed from baseline to week 6. Which antigens the clonally expanded peripheral T cells were specific for was not determined. Partial responders in the 0.1-3.0 mg/kg groups had among the lowest normalized peripheral clonal expansion, especially among CD8+ T cells. Low levels of normalized T-cell clonal expansion were also seen in some patients who did not respond.

On this clone: No antigen is known for it. No qualities accompany the bases; no much larger clone lies one base away.

The trial excluded patients who had a history of autoimmune disease or who were on systemic immunosuppression. In every dose cohort, peripheral blood was drawn for TCR sequencing at baseline, cycle 4 day 1, and cycle 7 day 1. The samples were taken from a phase I, first-in-human, multicenter, open-label dose-escalation trial of ivuxolimab. The trial enrolled adults with locally advanced or metastatic head and neck squamous cell, hepatocellular, melanoma or renal cell carcinoma. CD4+ and CD8+ T cells were sorted separately from peripheral blood before TCR sequencing. Sequences were derived from CD4+ or CD8+ T cells sorted from blood, sampled in a trial of the OX40 agonist ivuxolimab. This sequence originates from an adult with an advanced solid tumor such as melanoma, head and neck, liver or kidney cancer. The chain uses TRBV13 and TRBJ2-2; the junction holds 7 bases that match TRBD1. The CDR3 protein sequence reads: CASSVTGVTNTGELFF. The base sequence is TGTGCCAGCAGCGTAACAGGGGTTACGAACACCGGGGAGCTGTTTTTT.